The next 24 T cell receptor beta chains were all read from a single sample in a study of early T cells in non-severe SARS-CoV-2 infection. TCRdb ran MiXCR on the 5' RACE reads and lists one entry per CDR3 protein. The profile shows more than 80,000 distinct CDR3 sequences, around 10% of them singletons. Sequenced input: whole blood. These receptors all come from an adult who was a healthcare worker with PCR-confirmed SARS-CoV-2 infection or an uninfected control (not recorded which).

This clonotype was recorded many times. The chain joins TRBV25-1 to TRBJ1-3; 7 bases are shared with TRBD1. The CDR3 runs to 14 residues. CDR1 MGHDK and CDR2 SYGVNS come from the germline V gene. Unmatched junction bases numbered 5, after V lost 6 bases and J lost 3 bases. The CDR3 nucleotides are TGTGCCAGCAGCACAGGGGCGAGTGGAAACACCATATATTTT. Protein product: CASSTGASGNTIYF. Full variable domain (rest looked up from reference TRBV25-1 and TRBJ1-3): EADIYQTPRYLVIGTGKKITLECSQTMGHDKMYWYQQDPGMELHLIHYSYGVNSTEKGDLSSESTVSRIRTEHFPLTLESARPSHTSQYLCASSTGASGNTIYFGEGSWLTVV.

The genes are TRBV5-1 and TRBJ2-2; 9 bases map to TRBD2. CDR1 SGHRS and CDR2 YFSETQ come from the germline V gene. The CDR3 length is 16 residues. V shed 2 bases and J 3 bases; nucleotides not matched to a gene: 5. The CDR3 loop reads CASSFSGGRYTGELFF. In nucleotides, the CDR3 is TGCGCCAGCAGCTTTAGCGGGGGCCGCTACACCGGGGAGCTGTTTTTT.

J is TRBJ2-3 and V is TRBV5-4, with 13 bases lining up with TRBD2. V lost 6 bases to trimming and J lost 0 bases; unmatched junction nucleotides: 7. The germline V gene has CDR1 SGHNT and CDR2 YYREEE (reference sequence). The CDR3 consists of 17 residues. CDR3 nucleotides: TGTGCCAGCACCGTCGGACTAGCGGGGGCCAGCACAGATACGCAGTATTTT. This gives the protein CASTVGLAGASTDTQYF.

V usage is TRBV29-1 and J usage is TRBJ2-5; a possible D gene is TRBD1 (5 bases). V gave up 7 bases and J gave up 2 bases, with 11 bases separating them. The CDR3 is 12 amino acids. Germline V lookup: CDR1 SQVTM, CDR2 ANQGSEA. CDR3 sequence reads: CSGRTLQETQYF. CDR3 sequence (DNA): TGCAGCGGGCGGACACTGCAAGAGACCCAGTACTTC.

This rearrangement joins TRBV3-1 to TRBJ1-5, with no clear D. In germline, CDR1 is LGHDT, CDR2 YNNKEL (reference sequence). The CDR3 sequence is 15 residues long. The V and J ends lost 1 base and 1 base respectively, with 8 bases between them. CDR3 DNA sequence: TGTGCCAGCAGCCAAGGAGTCCCCAGCAATCAGCCCCAGCATTTT. Its translation: CASSQGVPSNQPQHF.

A remark on this clonotype: The junction does not match germline at one end; this may be a read error. V is TRBV20-1 and J is TRBJ2-4; a possible D gene is TRBD1 (5 bases). This CDR3 spans 11 amino acids. Germline V gene sequence: CDR1 DFQATT, CDR2 SNEGSKA (reference sequence). The CDR3 coding sequence is TGCAGCGCTAGGGGTAAAGGGATGTCGGACTTC. Amino acids: CSARGKGMSDF.

The chain recombines TRBV12-3 or TRBV12-4 with TRBJ1-2, with D unresolved. The CDR3 sequence is 14 residues long. Between the trimmed V and J ends, which lost 6 bases and 8 bases, there was a span of 19 bases. CDR3 in DNA: TGTGCCAGCAGACCATATCAGAGAAGAGGCGGCTACACCTTC. Amino acid sequence: CASRPYQRRGGYTF.

The chain combines TRBV4-1 with TRBJ1-6; 7 bases match TRBD1. This CDR3 region has 18 residues. The V gene end was trimmed by 0 bases and the J gene end by 7 bases; junction bases not matched to a gene: 12. CDR1 is MGHRA, CDR2 YSYEKL, per germline. In DNA, the CDR3 is TGCGCCAGCAGCCAAGAACCCTTGAGGACAGGACCCAATTCACCCCTCCACTTT. It is translated as CASSQEPLRTGPNSPLHF.

Regarding this clonotype: This is likely a read error, given that the CDR3 carries no conserved phenylalanine or tryptophan at its end. The DNA is omitted, as the CDR3 cannot be located on it reliably, and the CDR3 follows TCRdb's listing. This chain links TRBV21-1 with TRBJ2-5; the table names TRBD2, a call not compared with the DNA. TRBV21-1 is a recognized pseudogene. Including both end residues, the CDR3 is 17 amino acids long. The CDR3 is CASSKVTSGGATKTQYS.

The V call is TRBV29-1, the J call TRBJ2-4, with 9 bases lining up with TRBD2. The trim removed 2 bases at V and 7 bases at J, leaving 6 bases unmatched. This CDR3 has 14 amino acids. Germline CDR1 SQVTM, CDR2 ANQGSEA. The CDR3, as DNA: TGCAGCGTTGAAATTAGCGGGAGAGATAACATTCAGTACTTC. Its translation is CSVEISGRDNIQYF.

In its sample, this clonotype was seen a few times. The gene calls are TRBV3-1 and TRBJ2-7; D not resolved. The CDR3 consists of 13 residues. Trimming removed 1 base at V and 6 bases at J, with 10 bases between. CDR1 and CDR2 from the germline V gene are LGHDT and YNNKEL (reference sequence). The CDR3 reads CASSQGDAREQYF. CDR3 in DNA: TGTGCCAGCAGCCAAGGCGATGCCCGCGAGCAGTACTTC.

The chain joins TRBV20-1 to TRBJ2-3, with 10 positions matching TRBD1. V shed 8 bases, J shed 3 bases, and the junction held 14 bases outside the gene matches. Germline-derived CDR1 and CDR2 are DFQATT and SNEGSKA (reference sequence). This CDR3 spans 16 amino acids. The CDR3 reads CSMLEGQGSNTDTQYF. Here the CDR3 DNA reads TGCAGTATGCTAGAGGGACAGGGGTCAAATACAGATACGCAGTATTTT.

The chain employs TRBV6-1 and TRBJ2-1; D is perhaps TRBD2 (6 bases). V lost 6 bases to trimming and J lost 4 bases, with 16 bases between them. Germline CDR1 MNHNS, CDR2 SASEGT. The CDR3 runs to 15 residues. The CDR3 sequence is CASRTTGVPYNEQFF. CDR3 DNA: TGTGCCAGCAGGACCACGGGAGTTCCGTACAATGAGCAGTTCTTC.

This clonotype was recorded many times. The chain recombines TRBV20-1 with TRBJ2-7, with TRBD2 identical over 9 bases. The germline gives CDR1 DFQATT, CDR2 SNEGSKA (reference sequence). Germline trimming cut 0 bases from V and 2 bases from J; bases unmatched to any gene: 8. The length of the CDR3 is 16 residues. CDR3 in amino acids: CSARERRVAGAYEQYF. The CDR3 region has the DNA TGCAGTGCTAGAGAGAGGAGGGTAGCGGGAGCCTACGAGCAGTACTTC.

The chain has TRBV18 and TRBJ1-3; TRBD1 matches at 8 bases. Germline lookup yields CDR1 KGHSH and CDR2 LQKENI. This CDR3 is 14 amino acids long. The J segment lost 2 bases and the V segment lost 3 bases, leaving 0 bases of the junction unmatched. CDR3 amino acids: CASSPGQAGNTIYF. As DNA, the CDR3 is TGTGCCAGCTCACCGGGACAGGCTGGAAACACCATATATTTT.

The chain has TRBV20-1 and TRBJ1-4, with D unclear. The CDR3 is made up of 13 amino acids. V lost 3 bases and J 4 bases, leaving 9 bases between the germline ends. CDR1 and CDR2 from the germline V gene are DFQATT and SNEGSKA (reference sequence). This CDR3 reads CSASRQLNEKLFF. CDR3 DNA: TGCAGTGCTAGTCGTCAGCTTAATGAAAAACTGTTTTTT.

This clonotype appeared a few times. CDR3 protein: CASSPLGTSGRFTYNEQFF. Here the CDR3 DNA reads TGTGCCAGCAGTCCCCTAGGGACTAGCGGGAGGTTTACCTACAATGAGCAGTTCTTC. J is TRBJ2-1 and V is TRBV12-3 or TRBV12-4; 15 bases are shared with TRBD2. V lost 5 bases to trimming and J lost 2 bases; unmatched junction nucleotides: 10. CDR3 length: 19 amino acids.

The table lists this clonotype with a few counts. The chain has TRBV6-5 and TRBJ1-5; D unclear. V gave up 0 bases and J gave up 4 bases, with 13 bases separating them. The CDR3 has 16 residues. Germline V gene sequence: CDR1 MNHEY, CDR2 SVGAGI. CDR3 residues: CASSYSRTPWNQPQHF. In DNA form, the CDR3 reads TGTGCCAGCAGTTACTCTAGGACCCCCTGGAATCAGCCCCAGCATTTT.

The chain combines TRBV20-1 with TRBJ1-6, with D possibly TRBD1 on 5 matching bases. The germline CDR1 and CDR2 sequences are DFQATT and SNEGSKA (reference sequence). Between the trimmed V and J ends, which lost 5 bases and 9 bases, there was a span of 17 bases. The CDR3 runs 14 residues. The DNA for the CDR3 is TGCAGTGCTCCCCTGACAGAAATACTTTCACCCCTCCACTTT. Translation gives CSAPLTEILSPLHF.

The rearrangement links TRBV11-2 to TRBJ1-6; unclear D gene. Trimming removed 5 bases at V and 1 base at J, with 12 bases between. The CDR3 sequence is 16 residues long. Germline V gene sequence: CDR1 SGHAT, CDR2 FQNNGV. Here the CDR3 DNA reads TGTGCCAGCAGCCCCTGGGAGACATCCTATAATTCACCCCTCCACTTT. Protein product: CASSPWETSYNSPLHF.

This clonotype was recorded many times. The genes are TRBV30 and TRBJ2-6, with D possibly TRBD1 on 6 matching bases. CDR1 and CDR2 (germline): GTSNPN, SVGIG (reference sequence). V was cut by 3 bases and J by 1 base, with 13 bases left in between. The CDR3 covers 16 residues. This chain's CDR3 is CAWSIRQVSGANVLTF. CDR3 bases: TGTGCCTGGAGCATAAGACAGGTTTCTGGGGCCAACGTCCTGACTTTC.

CDR3 loop: CASSSTAGGSTDTQYF. The CDR3 DNA reads TGTGCCAGCAGCTCAACCGCAGGCGGGAGCACAGATACGCAGTATTTT. V is TRBV7-9 and J is TRBJ2-3, with D maybe TRBD2 (5 bases). This CDR3 spans 16 amino acids. The germline V and J ends were trimmed by 4 bases and 0 bases, with 14 bases remaining between them. The germline V gene has CDR1 SEHNR and CDR2 FQNEAQ (reference sequence).

The rearrangement uses TRBV28 and TRBJ2-7, with D tentatively TRBD1 (6 bases). CDR3 length: 14 amino acids. Germline V gene lookup returns CDR1 MDHEN and CDR2 SYDVKM. Trimming stripped 7 bases from V and 2 bases from J, with 15 bases between. DNA of the CDR3: TGTGCCAGCACCCGATCGGGACAAACCTACGAGCAGTACTTC. Its protein is CASTRSGQTYEQYF.

Many counts were recorded for this clonotype. The rearrangement links TRBV7-2 to TRBJ2-3; possible D gene TRBD1, 5 bases. The CDR3 loop spans 14 amino acids. V was pared by 5 bases and J by 3 bases, with 12 bases between. CDR1 is SGHTA and CDR2 is FQGNSA in the germline V gene. CDR3 bases: TGTGCCAGCAGCCCGACTCCAGGGACAGATACGCAGTATTTT. This codes for CASSPTPGTDTQYF. Based on the CDR3 plus reference TRBV7-2 and TRBJ2-3, the full variable domain is GAGVSQSPSNKVTEKGKDVELRCDPISGHTALYWYRQSLGQGLEFLIYFQGNSAPDKSGLPSDRFSAERTGGSVSTLTIQRTQQEDSAVYLCASSPTPGTDTQYFGPGTRLTVL.